This TCR beta chain stems from a study of T cells in Graves' hyperthyroidism and ophthalmopathy. The CDR3 is 12 amino acids. V shed 6 bases, J shed 5 bases, and the junction held 0 bases outside the gene matches. Germline CDR1 and CDR2: DFQATT and SNEGSKA (reference sequence). Template material for amplifying TCR beta CDR3 regions consisted of RNA transcripts. HTBI primers were employed in a first-round RT-PCR of the TCR CDR3. TCRdb reprocessed the multiplex PCR reads with MiXCR, giving one entry per CDR3 protein. The profile shows around 200,000 distinct CDR3 sequences, 15% to 20% of them singletons. This clonotype was seen at least ten times. Graves' hyperthyroidism is called stable when ophthalmopathy does not progress within 18 months. Among the patients, aged 18 to 65, hyperthyroidism was newly diagnosed and had lasted under 2 months. Orbital computed tomography, thyroid ultrasound, serum thyroxine and TRAb, and clinical symptoms together informed the diagnoses.

The TCR originated in a man aged 40-55 years with Graves' hyperthyroidism. What was sequenced was blood. The chain has TRBV20-1 and TRBJ1-5; 11 bases agree with TRBD1. CDR3 amino acids: CSAGQGDQPQHF. The CDR3 nucleotides are TGCAGTGCGGGACAGGGGGATCAGCCCCAGCATTTT.